These 15 T cell receptor beta chains originate from one sample sequenced in a study of blood T cell repertoires in COVID-19. Here immunoSEQ multiplex PCR was the method, and the copy in TCRdb shows in-frame clones only, minus some. The profile covers 190,000 or so clones, with around nine tenths appearing a single time and around 2.7% taken by the ten largest. The sequencing input was peripheral blood. These receptor sequences come from a man aged 35-49 years with active or convalescent COVID-19.

This clone was seen once. This sequence joins TRBV12-3 or TRBV12-4 and TRBJ1-1; D uncertain. CDR3 length equals 13 residues. V lost 8 bases, J lost 0 bases, and 10 bases lay in between. CDR3 amino acids: CASLSPMNTEAFF. The CDR3 coding sequence is TGTGCCAGCCTATCCCCCATGAACACTGAAGCTTTCTTT.

The chain joins TRBV3-1 (or the pseudogene TRBV3-2) to TRBJ1-2, with 7 bases lining up with TRBD1. Germline lookup yields CDR1 LGHDT and CDR2 YNNKEL (reference sequence). V lost 4 bases and J lost 3; bases outside the gene matches: 8. This CDR3 has 15 residues. CDR3 region: CASSPLGGADYGYTF. The CDR3 DNA is TGTGCCAGCAGCCCTCTAGGGGGCGCGGACTATGGCTACACCTTC.

The chain carries TRBV6-2 or TRBV6-3 and TRBJ1-1; D perhaps matches TRBD1 (5 bases). The germline CDR1 and CDR2 sequences are MNHEY and SVGEGT. The V gene lost 2 bases and the J gene lost 8 bases, with 9 bases spanning the gap. CDR3 length equals 12 residues. DNA of the CDR3: TGTGCCAGCAGTTACCCCGACAGAGAAGCTTTCTTT. This sequence encodes CASSYPDREAFF.

This clone has a handful of counts. The genes are TRBV5-6 and TRBJ1-2; tentatively, D is TRBD1 (6 bases). CDR3 length: 14 amino acids. V was cut by 0 bases and J by 5 bases, with 11 bases left in between. The germline CDR1 and CDR2 sequences are SGHDT and YYEEEE. The CDR3 is CASSLAGQPYGYTF. The CDR3 region has the DNA TGTGCCAGCAGCTTGGCCGGACAGCCATATGGCTACACCTTC.

The chain joins TRBV4-1 to TRBJ1-2; the D is unclear. Germline V gene data show CDR1 as MGHRA and CDR2 as YSYEKL. This CDR3 comprises 13 residues. Trimming removed 0 bases at V and 4 bases at J, with 6 bases between. Here the CDR3 DNA reads TGCGCCAGCAGCCAAGAGGGAGTCTATGGCTACACCTTC. Its translation: CASSQEGVYGYTF.

The chain has TRBV27 and TRBJ1-2; D is perhaps TRBD1 (5 bases). V was clipped by 5 bases and J by 4 bases, with 17 bases between them. The CDR3 contains 15 residues. Germline CDR1 is MNHEY and CDR2 is SMNVEV (reference sequence). CDR3 sequence: CASSPYGGGIYGYTF. In nucleotides, the CDR3 is TGTGCCAGCAGTCCCTATGGGGGGGGGATCTATGGCTACACCTTC.

This clone was counted at least ten times. The V call is TRBV10-3, the J call TRBJ1-6; D possibly corresponds to TRBD1 (6 bases). This CDR3 is 15 amino acids long. V was clipped by 0 bases and J by 7 bases, with 10 bases between them. CDR1 ENHRY and CDR2 SYGVKD come from the germline V gene. The CDR3 DNA is TGTGCCATCAGTGAGTCGGGGGACAACAATTCACCCCTCCACTTT. Protein product: CAISESGDNNSPLHF.

The V and J genes are TRBV28 and TRBJ1-5; D perhaps matches TRBD1 (5 bases). Germline V gene lookup returns CDR1 MDHEN and CDR2 SYDVKM. The V and J ends lost 6 bases and 6 bases respectively, with 18 bases between them. There are 15 residues in the CDR3. This CDR3 reads CASSPVPGSAQPQHF. The CDR3 DNA follows: TGTGCCAGCAGCCCCGTTCCAGGGTCCGCTCAGCCCCAGCATTTT. Full variable domain (rest looked up from reference TRBV28 and TRBJ1-5): DVKVTQSSRYLVKRTGEKVFLECVQDMDHENMFWYRQDPGLGLRLIYFSYDVKMKEKGDIPEGYSVSREKKERFSLILESASTNQTSMYLCASSPVPGSAQPQHFGDGTRLSIL.

This chain links TRBV7-8 with TRBJ1-4; TRBD1 matches at 7 bases. The germline CDR1 and CDR2 sequences are SGHVS and FQNEAQ. The CDR3 runs 18 residues. J was trimmed by 5 bases and V by 5 bases; bases with no gene match: 17. The chain's CDR3 is CASSPGQFIGTSNEKLFF. Here the CDR3 DNA reads TGTGCCAGCAGCCCGGGACAGTTTATCGGTACAAGCAATGAAAAACTGTTTTTT.

This chain uses TRBV30 with TRBJ2-7, with a possible D match to TRBD1 (5 bases). Germline CDR1 reads GTSNPN; CDR2 reads SVGIG (reference sequence). CDR3 length: 11 amino acids. The germline V and J ends were trimmed by 1 base and 4 bases, with 5 bases remaining between them. Written as DNA, the CDR3 is TGTGCCTGGAGTGGACAGTACGAGCAGTACTTC. Translation gives CAWSGQYEQYF.

The chain joins TRBV19 to TRBJ2-7; no firm D call. V lost 5 bases, J lost 8 bases, and 13 bases lay in between. The CDR3 has 12 amino acids. Germline CDR1 LNHDA, CDR2 SQIVND (reference sequence). The CDR3 nucleotides are TGTGCCAGTAGTGCCCTAGGCGAGAAGCAGTACTTC. Its translation is CASSALGEKQYF.

The chain has TRBV27 and TRBJ1-1, with D unclear. Trimming left V 3 bases short and J 11 bases short, with 13 bases between. The CDR3 extends over 12 amino acids. Germline-derived CDR1 and CDR2 are MNHEY and SMNVEV (reference sequence). CDR3 sequence: CASSFWGGFAFF. The CDR3 coding sequence is TGTGCCAGCAGTTTCTGGGGAGGTTTTGCTTTCTTT.

The chain is built from TRBV3-1 (or the pseudogene TRBV3-2) and TRBJ1-1, with unresolved D. V lost 5 bases and J lost 4, with 8 bases in between. CDR3 length: 12 amino acids. The germline V gene encodes CDR1 LGHDT and CDR2 YNNKEL (reference sequence). The CDR3 sequence: CASSASTTEAFF. The DNA for the CDR3 is TGTGCCAGCAGCGCCAGTACCACTGAAGCTTTCTTT.

The CDR3 sequence is CASSYKGGTGYEQYF. The CDR3, as DNA: TGTGCCAGCAGTTACAAAGGAGGGACAGGGTACGAGCAGTACTTC. This rearrangement joins TRBV6-5 to TRBJ2-7; 9 bases fit TRBD1. The V gene end was trimmed by 2 bases and the J gene end by 4 bases; junction bases not matched to a gene: 6. Germline-derived CDR1 and CDR2 are MNHEY and SVGAGI. This CDR3 has 15 amino acids.

J is TRBJ1-4 and V is TRBV30, with 8 nucleotides matching TRBD1. Germline assignment: CDR1 GTSNPN and CDR2 SVGIG (reference sequence). The V gene end was trimmed by 3 bases and the J gene end by 4 bases; junction bases not matched to a gene: 1. This CDR3 contains 13 residues. In DNA form, the CDR3 reads TGTGCCTGGAGACAGGGGGTTAATGAAAAACTGTTTTTT. As protein: CAWRQGVNEKLFF.